This TCR beta chain was captured in a study of CD8 T cells in Susac syndrome. Overall study findings and caveats: A relatively small number of individuals underwent TCR sequencing and HLA analysis.

The CDR3 is 15 residues long. Trimming took 1 base from V and 5 from J, leaving 12 bases between them. CDR1 and CDR2 (germline): LGHDT, YNNKEL (reference sequence). The multiple sclerosis control cohort comprised treatment-naive individuals presenting with stable or active relapsing-remitting disease. TEMRA cells were FACS-enriched, with CD8+ and CD4+ T cells isolated negatively. A note on this clonotype: Its antigen is undetermined.

Reverse transcription of about 0.45 to 1 ug RNA used random hexamers. The amplification used immunoSEQ multiplex PCR on TCR beta CDR3; it spanned 54 Vbeta and 13 Jbeta. Using its own MiXCR run on the immunoSEQ multiplex PCR reads, TCRdb lists one record per CDR3 protein. The table includes about 200,000 distinct CDR3 sequences, nearly 95% detected once. The gene calls are TRBV3-1 and TRBJ2-1; the D gene is possibly TRBD1 (6 bases). The specimen was CD4+ T cells from PBMCs. The clonotype was recovered from a human donor with multiple sclerosis. CDR3 sequence (DNA): TGTGCCAGCAGCCAAGGTGGACAGCCCGACAATGAGCAGTTCTTC. It translates to CASSQGGQPDNEQFF.